This TCR beta chain was captured by sequencing in a study of T cell responses to AZD1222 COVID-19 vaccine. Study details: Second-dose timings of about 4 or about 12 weeks were pooled. Notes on the study in general: Researchers report vaccine-associated CD4 TCRs spanning spike, with dominance at 160-218 and 743-854. Within unmutated variant regions lay the reported targets of nearly half of spike-specific TCRs. The breadth and depth of Spike-specific TCRs increased once two AZD1222 doses had been given.

Points on this clone: What it binds is not known.

The ends lost 1 base at V and 8 bases at J; junction bases unmatched: 11. The V gene's germline CDR1 is SEHNR and CDR2 FQNEAQ (reference sequence). The CDR3 is 17 amino acids. Using immunoSEQ multiplex PCR, the repertoire was profiled, and TCRdb retains in-frame clones only, with some absent. Of 150,000 to 200,000 clones listed, 85% to 95% are singletons. This receptor was obtained from an adult in good health. The sample consisted of peripheral blood, taken on day 0 of AZD1222 vaccination. V is TRBV7-9 and J is TRBJ2-1; 10 positions agree with TRBD2. DNA of the CDR3: TGTGCCAGCAGCTTAGAGCTAGCGGGAGATTTGCCCGATGAGCAGTTCTTC. Its protein product is CASSLELAGDLPDEQFF.